These 26 T cell receptor beta chains were sequenced from one sample in a study of OX40 agonist ivuxolimab in advanced cancers. This table comes from immunoSEQ multiplex PCR, and its TCRdb copy is limited to in-frame clones, with some not included. The table has almost 80,000 clones, 84% seen once. The material was CD4+ or CD8+ T cells sorted from blood, obtained in a trial of the OX40 agonist ivuxolimab. The receptor set was obtained from an adult with an advanced solid tumor such as melanoma, head and neck, liver or kidney cancer.

The rearrangement joins TRBV29-1 to TRBJ2-5; 10 nucleotides align to TRBD1. This CDR3 comprises 14 residues. From germline, CDR1 is SQVTM and CDR2 ANQGSEA. Losses at the gene ends were 6 bases for V and 6 bases for J; bases not matched to a gene: 10. The CDR3 nucleotides read TGCAGCGTCACGAATACTGACAGGGGGCAGACCCAGTACTTC. Translated: CSVTNTDRGQTQYF.

This clone was picked up one time. The CDR3 spells CASGAPRVYEQYF. As DNA, the CDR3 is TGTGCCTCCGGGGCCCCAAGGGTCTACGAGCAGTACTTC. The V and J genes are TRBV10-3 and TRBJ2-7; the D gene could be TRBD1 or TRBD2 (5 bases each). Germline CDR1 and CDR2: ENHRY and SYGVKD. The CDR3 is made up of 13 amino acids. V lost 11 bases, J lost 3 bases, and 17 bases lay in between.

The chain is built from TRBV7-2 and TRBJ2-7; 8 nucleotides match TRBD1. Germline CDR1 SGHTA, CDR2 FQGNSA. This CDR3 has 14 residues. With 7 bases clipped from V and 4 bases from J, the junction kept 9 bases outside the gene matches. In nucleotides, the CDR3 is TGTGCCAGCACCGACAGGGGACGGGCTTACGAGCAGTACTTC. As protein: CASTDRGRAYEQYF.

The chain couples TRBV6-6 to TRBJ1-2; D is unresolved. The CDR3 has 16 amino acids. The germline CDR1 and CDR2 sequences are MNHNY and SVGAGI (reference sequence). Trimming pared 0 bases from V and 0 bases from J, leaving 11 bases between. The CDR3 coding sequence is TGTGCCAGCAGTTACTCGGTGAATCTTCCTAACTATGGCTACACCTTC. Amino acid sequence: CASSYSVNLPNYGYTF.

The chain recombines TRBV6-5 with TRBJ1-5; D may be TRBD1 (5 bases). The CDR3 has 15 residues. Trimming cost V 2 bases and J 6 bases, with 14 bases left between them. Germline CDR1 is MNHEY and CDR2 is SVGAGI. The CDR3 here is CASSYKPHGGQPQHF. In nucleotides, the CDR3 is TGTGCCAGCAGTTACAAACCTCACGGGGGTCAGCCCCAGCATTTT.

The rearrangement joins TRBV7-9 to TRBJ2-3; 7 bases line up with TRBD1. V was pared by 4 bases and J by 4 bases, with 5 bases of the junction left unmatched. Germline V gene lookup returns CDR1 SEHNR and CDR2 FQNEAQ (reference sequence). This CDR3 comprises 14 residues. The CDR3 DNA reads TGTGCCAGCAGCTCCCACAGGGGCTCAGATACGCAGTATTTT. Protein sequence: CASSSHRGSDTQYF.

This clone was observed a single time. This chain uses TRBV4-2 with TRBJ2-7; 8 bases line up with TRBD1. CDR3 length: 14 amino acids. Germline trimming cut 3 bases from V and 3 bases from J; bases unmatched to any gene: 4. Germline V gives CDR1 LGHNA, CDR2 YNFKEQ. The DNA for the CDR3 is TGTGCCAGCAGCCACAAGACAGGGGACTACGAGCAGTACTTC. This gives the protein CASSHKTGDYEQYF.

The J gene is TRBJ2-3, the V gene TRBV7-9, with no clear D. V lost 5 bases and J 6 bases, leaving 9 bases between the germline ends. CDR3 length: 12 residues. CDR1 SEHNR and CDR2 FQNEAQ come from the germline V gene (reference sequence). The CDR3 region is CASSAAGDTQYF. CDR3 sequence (DNA): TGTGCCAGCAGCGCCGCTGGCGATACGCAGTATTTT.

On this clone: Sequence at one end of the junction differs from germline and may be a read error. The gene calls are TRBV29-1 and TRBJ2-7; 7 nucleotides align to TRBD1. Germline CDR1 is SQVTM and CDR2 is ANQGSEA. This CDR3 has 13 amino acids. Written as DNA, the CDR3 is TGCAGCGTTGAAAAGGGGGCATTCTACGGGCAGTACTTC. The encoded protein is CSVEKGAFYGQYF.

The chain combines TRBV2 with TRBJ1-2; D uncertain. This CDR3 region has 12 residues. V lost 7 bases, J lost 4 bases, and 10 bases lay in between. Germline assignment: CDR1 SNHLY and CDR2 FYNNEI. CDR3 sequence: CASIGQSYGYTF. The CDR3 region has the DNA TGTGCCAGCATCGGGCAGAGCTATGGCTACACCTTC.

The CDR3: CASSPGTTSRTDTQYF. The CDR3 DNA sequence: TGTGCCAGCTCACCTGGGACAACGAGCCGCACAGATACGCAGTATTTT. The V call is TRBV18, the J call TRBJ2-3; possibly TRBD1 for D (6 bases). The germline gives CDR1 KGHSH, CDR2 LQKENI. V lost 3 bases to trimming and J lost 1 base, with 14 bases between them. This CDR3 is 16 amino acids long.

In this sample, this clone turned up a few times. V and J are TRBV2 and TRBJ1-5; 7 bases align to TRBD1. Germline CDR1 reads SNHLY; CDR2 reads FYNNEI. The CDR3 has 15 residues. With 4 bases clipped from V and 5 bases from J, the junction kept 8 bases outside the gene matches. DNA of the CDR3: TGTGCCAGCAGTGGTCAGACAGGGCGCTATCAGCCCCAGCATTTT. Amino acid sequence: CASSGQTGRYQPQHF.

The rearrangement links TRBV27 to TRBJ1-1; 7 bases are a match to TRBD1. CDR1 and CDR2 from the germline V gene are MNHEY and SMNVEV (reference sequence). The CDR3 is 16 residues long. V dropped 9 bases and J dropped 3; count of bases not matched to a gene: 16. CDR3 coding DNA: TGTGCCAGTGGGACAGAAGGCCCAGCAGGGGACACTGAAGCTTTCTTT. It encodes CASGTEGPAGDTEAFF.

The rearrangement joins TRBV2 to TRBJ1-5; 7 bases align to TRBD1. Trimming at V came to 6 bases and at J to 5 bases, leaving 7 bases not matched to a gene. Germline V lookup: CDR1 SNHLY, CDR2 FYNNEI. The CDR3 sequence is 14 residues long. This chain's CDR3 is CASSKQGMDQPQHF. CDR3 DNA: TGTGCCAGCAGCAAACAGGGGATGGATCAGCCCCAGCATTTT.

With regard to this clone: Other nucleotide sequences in the sample specify the same CDR3. This chain uses TRBV7-2 with TRBJ2-7; a weak D match, TRBD2 (5 bases). CDR3 length: 17 amino acids. Germline CDR1 reads SGHTA; CDR2 reads FQGNSA. Trimming took off 4 bases at V and 2 bases at J, with 21 bases between the two ends. The CDR3 sequence: CASSSPTGTRLPYEQYF. CDR3 coding DNA: TGTGCCAGCAGCTCACCAACCGGCACCCGACTACCCTACGAGCAGTACTTC.

This clone occurred once. The chain employs TRBV30 and TRBJ1-2; tentative D call: TRBD1 (5 bases). Trimming removed 2 bases from V and 8 bases from J, with 9 bases in between. Germline V gene lookup returns CDR1 GTSNPN and CDR2 SVGIG (reference sequence). There are 11 residues in the CDR3. The CDR3 coding sequence is TGTGCCTGGAGTAGGTGGGGGGGCTACACCTTC. As protein: CAWSRWGGYTF. The variable domain in full, with the rest retrieved from reference TRBV30 and TRBJ1-2, is SQTIHQWPATLVQPVGSPLSLECTVEGTSNPNLYWYRQAAGRGLQLLFYSVGIGQISSEVPQNLSASRPQDRQFILSSKKLLLSDSGFYLCAWSRWGGYTFGSGTRLTVV.

V is TRBV7-7 and J is TRBJ1-3; unclear D gene. With 1 base removed from V and 4 bases from J, the gap between germline ends came to 11 bases. Germline V gene lookup returns CDR1 SSHAT and CDR2 FNYEAQ (reference sequence). The CDR3 length is 15 residues. The CDR3 loop reads CASSLDTGVGNTIYF. Written as DNA, the CDR3 is TGTGCCAGCAGCTTAGATACTGGAGTAGGAAACACCATATATTTT.

The chain combines TRBV6-4 with TRBJ1-2; no clear D gene. This CDR3 spans 14 amino acids. V lost 2 bases and J 4 bases, leaving 11 bases between the germline ends. Germline CDR1 reads MRHNA; CDR2 reads SNTAGT. Written as DNA, the CDR3 is TGTGCCAGCAGTGACCGACCCAGGCCCTATGGCTACACCTTC. The encoded protein is CASSDRPRPYGYTF.

The V gene is TRBV18, the J gene TRBJ1-5; the match to TRBD1 covers 7 bases. Germline trimming cut 3 bases from V and 5 bases from J; bases unmatched to any gene: 4. Germline assignment: CDR1 KGHSH and CDR2 LQKENI. This CDR3 region has 14 residues. CDR3 coding DNA: TGTGCCAGCTCACCGACAGGGTTCGATCAGCCCCAGCATTTT. Encoded protein: CASSPTGFDQPQHF. Full variable domain (missing parts from reference TRBV18 and TRBJ1-5): NAGVMQNPRHLVRRRGQEARLRCSPMKGHSHVYWYRQLPEEGLKFMVYLQKENIIDESGMPKERFSAEFPKEGPSILRIQQVVRGDSAAYFCASSPTGFDQPQHFGDGTRLSIL.

The rearrangement uses TRBV13 and TRBJ1-2; TRBD1 matches 9 bases. The CDR3 sequence is 14 residues long. Unmatched junction bases numbered 6, after V lost 3 bases and J lost 7 bases. The germline gives CDR1 PRHDT, CDR2 FYEKMQ (reference sequence). Here the CDR3 reads CASSLDRGLGGYTF. CDR3 nucleotide sequence: TGTGCCAGCAGCTTGGACAGGGGACTGGGTGGCTACACCTTC.

V and J are TRBV19 and TRBJ1-2; 10 nucleotides line up with TRBD1. The ends lost 3 bases at V and 8 bases at J; junction bases unmatched: 9. This CDR3 spans 15 amino acids. Germline CDR1 reads LNHDA; CDR2 reads SQIVND (reference sequence). DNA of the CDR3: TGTGCCAGTAGTATCCCTCGGACAGGGGGAGCCGGCTACACCTTC. Translating gives CASSIPRTGGAGYTF.

The genes are TRBV7-2 and TRBJ1-3; perhaps TRBD1 as D (5 bases). The V and J ends lost 5 bases and 3 bases respectively, with 17 bases between them. Per germline, CDR1 SGHTA and CDR2 FQGNSA. The CDR3 runs to 16 residues. CDR3 loop: CASSIARGAIGNTIYF. In DNA, the CDR3 is TGTGCCAGCAGCATCGCCCGAGGGGCTATTGGAAACACCATATATTTT.

This rearrangement joins TRBV18 to TRBJ1-3; D uncertain. Deletions cut 1 base from V and 0 bases from J, with 16 bases between. This CDR3 region has 18 residues. Germline V lookup: CDR1 KGHSH, CDR2 LQKENI. The CDR3 is CASSPQFGGQSSGNTIYF. CDR3 in DNA: TGTGCCAGCTCACCACAATTCGGCGGCCAGAGCTCTGGAAACACCATATATTTT.

The chain is built from TRBV5-4 and TRBJ2-1; D is uncertain. The germline CDR1 and CDR2 sequences are SGHNT and YYREEE (reference sequence). Trimming took off 4 bases at V and 0 bases at J, with 20 bases between the two ends. This CDR3 has 18 residues. The CDR3 spells CASSPTVTATPSYNEQFF. The CDR3 DNA reads as TGTGCCAGCAGCCCGACGGTCACTGCTACCCCCTCCTACAATGAGCAGTTCTTC.

The CDR3 sequence: CASSLHTPDSGGEQFF. The CDR3 nucleotides read TGTGCCAGCAGCTTGCATACTCCCGACTCGGGGGGTGAGCAGTTCTTC. The chain uses TRBV11-3 and TRBJ2-1; 7 bases fit TRBD2. The CDR3 has 16 amino acids. The germline V gene encodes CDR1 SGHNT and CDR2 YENEEA. With V trimmed by 3 bases and J by 9 bases, 14 bases remained unmatched.

This clone showed up just a few times. This chain links TRBV5-1 with TRBJ2-1; unclear D gene. Between the trimmed V and J ends, which lost 0 bases and 2 bases, there was a span of 12 bases. The CDR3 covers 16 residues. The germline gives CDR1 SGHRS, CDR2 YFSETQ. This CDR3 reads CASSLEPGRTYNEQFF. The CDR3 nucleotides are TGCGCCAGCAGCTTGGAACCGGGCCGCACCTACAATGAGCAGTTCTTC. Supplemented by reference TRBV5-1 and TRBJ2-1, the full variable domain reads KAGVTQTPRYLIKTRGQQVTLSCSPISGHRSVSWYQQTPGQGLQFLFEYFSETQRNKGNFPGRFSGRQFSNSRSEMNVSTLELGDSALYLCASSLEPGRTYNEQFFGPGTRLTVL.